A single sample is the source of the 16 T cell receptor beta chains below, sequenced in a study of T cells after yellow fever vaccination. In TCRdb, the 5' RACE reads were re-called with MiXCR into one record per CDR3 protein. Of roughly 260,000 distinct CDR3 sequences detected, over 10% appear once; the ten largest clones hold 0.4% to 0.55%. The sample in question was CD4+ T cells sorted from PBMCs, obtained 45 days after the yellow fever booster vaccination. The receptors were gathered from a young man who received the YFV17D yellow fever vaccine.

J is TRBJ2-6 and V is TRBV7-9; D is unresolved. This CDR3 contains 17 residues. The V end lost 6 bases, the J end lost 0 bases, and 15 bases lay between the germline ends. CDR1 and CDR2 from the germline V gene are SEHNR and FQNEAQ (reference sequence). For the CDR3, the DNA is TGTGCCAGCAGTCTCGGAAGGGAATACTCTGGGGCCAACGTCCTGACTTTC. Protein sequence: CASSLGREYSGANVLTF.

This clonotype was observed a handful of times. V is TRBV27 and J is TRBJ2-1; 11 bases agree with TRBD2. V dropped 2 bases and J dropped 9; count of bases not matched to a gene: 6. The CDR3 extends over 15 amino acids. Germline V gene sequence: CDR1 MNHEY, CDR2 SMNVEV (reference sequence). The CDR3 spells CASSLTLAGGFEQFF. The CDR3 DNA follows: TGTGCCAGCAGTTTAACCCTAGCGGGAGGTTTTGAGCAGTTCTTC.

The V and J genes are TRBV10-3 and TRBJ2-1, with 12 bases aligning to TRBD1. Looked up from germline, CDR1 is ENHRY and CDR2 is SYGVKD. The CDR3 runs to 15 residues. Unmatched junction bases numbered 11, after V lost 10 bases and J lost 7 bases. CDR3 sequence reads: CATLASGQGANEQFF. The CDR3, as DNA: TGTGCCACTCTGGCGTCGGGACAGGGGGCTAATGAGCAGTTCTTC.

This rearrangement joins TRBV7-9 to TRBJ1-5; 11 nucleotides align to TRBD1. CDR1 and CDR2 from the germline V gene are SEHNR and FQNEAQ (reference sequence). The CDR3 length is 14 residues. V was pared by 5 bases and J by 8 bases, with 5 bases of the junction left unmatched. The CDR3, as DNA: TGTGCCAGCAGCCGGGGGACAGGGGGAGAGCCCCAGCATTTT. Amino acids: CASSRGTGGEPQHF.

This rearrangement joins TRBV12-3 or TRBV12-4 to TRBJ2-1; D remains unclear. The CDR3 consists of 13 residues. V was clipped by 6 bases and J by 8 bases, with 14 bases between them. The CDR3 nucleotides read TGTGCCAGCAGATTGGGGTCGGAAGATGAGCAGTTCTTC. As protein: CASRLGSEDEQFF.

This clonotype came up a few times. V is TRBV7-2 and J is TRBJ1-1, with unresolved D. V was cut by 1 base and J by 10 bases, with 13 bases left in between. The V gene's germline CDR1 is SGHTA and CDR2 FQGNSA. The CDR3 covers 13 residues. The CDR3 here is CASSLGGNRPAFF. CDR3 nucleotide sequence: TGTGCCAGCAGCTTAGGAGGCAACCGCCCAGCTTTCTTT.

V gene TRBV5-1 combines with J gene TRBJ2-1; perhaps TRBD2 as D (5 bases). V dropped 6 bases and J dropped 2 bases, with 15 bases sitting between them. CDR1 SGHRS and CDR2 YFSETQ come from the germline V gene. This CDR3 is 15 amino acids long. CDR3 sequence (DNA): TGCGCCAGCACCGAGGGCCACCTTCCCTACAATGAGCAGTTCTTC. Translation: CASTEGHLPYNEQFF.

This chain links TRBV27 with TRBJ1-2; the D is unclear. The CDR3 is made up of 16 amino acids. Germline CDR1 and CDR2: MNHEY and SMNVEV (reference sequence). Deletions cut 0 bases from V and 5 bases from J, with 16 bases between. The CDR3 sequence: CASSLSPHGSMYGYTF. The CDR3 nucleotides are TGTGCCAGCAGTTTATCTCCCCACGGCTCGATGTATGGCTACACCTTC.

This clonotype was detected only a few times. The chain combines TRBV5-1 with TRBJ1-3, with D possibly TRBD1 on 5 matching bases. In germline, CDR1 is SGHRS, CDR2 YFSETQ. Trimming removed 3 bases from V and 0 bases from J, with 19 bases in between. This CDR3 contains 18 residues. CDR3 residues: CASSWGGSVGSSGNTIYF. The CDR3 region has the DNA TGCGCCAGCAGCTGGGGGGGTAGCGTCGGTAGCTCTGGAAACACCATATATTTT.

The J gene is TRBJ2-7, the V gene TRBV15; D unclear. CDR1 and CDR2 from the germline V gene are LNHNV and YYDKDF (reference sequence). Trimming cost V 0 bases and J 5 bases, with 5 bases left between them. The CDR3 runs 12 residues. The CDR3 sequence: CATSRDHDEQYF. The CDR3, as DNA: TGTGCCACCAGCAGAGATCATGACGAGCAGTACTTC.

The chain uses TRBV5-1 and TRBJ2-2; D is possibly TRBD1 (6 bases). Trimming removed 5 bases at V and 3 bases at J, with 14 bases between. There are 15 residues in the CDR3. Germline lookup yields CDR1 SGHRS and CDR2 YFSETQ. Written as DNA, the CDR3 is TGCGCCAGCAGTAATACTACAGGGTACACCGGGGAGCTGTTTTTT. Amino acids: CASSNTTGYTGELFF. Drawing the rest from reference TRBV5-1 and TRBJ2-2, the complete variable domain is KAGVTQTPRYLIKTRGQQVTLSCSPISGHRSVSWYQQTPGQGLQFLFEYFSETQRNKGNFPGRFSGRQFSNSRSEMNVSTLELGDSALYLCASSNTTGYTGELFFGEGSRLTVL.

This clonotype was picked up many times. The chain employs TRBV29-1 and TRBJ2-7; perhaps TRBD1 as D (6 bases). There are 11 residues in the CDR3. Deletions cut 6 bases from V and 4 bases from J, with 10 bases between. Germline V gene lookup returns CDR1 SQVTM and CDR2 ANQGSEA. DNA of the CDR3: TGCAGCGTGGGGACAACGTACGAGCAGTACTTC. Protein sequence: CSVGTTYEQYF.

This clonotype was seen more than once but under ten times. The chain is built from TRBV7-2 and TRBJ2-5; 9 nucleotides line up with TRBD2. With 6 bases clipped from V and 4 bases from J, the junction kept 9 bases outside the gene matches. The CDR3 spans 15 residues. CDR1 is SGHTA, CDR2 FQGNSA, per germline. The CDR3 sequence is CASSRVSGSTETQYF. The CDR3 DNA follows: TGTGCCAGCAGTCGTGTTAGCGGGAGTACAGAGACCCAGTACTTC.

This clonotype has just a few counts. The chain uses TRBV12-3 or TRBV12-4 and TRBJ2-7; tentative D call: TRBD1 (6 bases). Trimming removed 2 bases at V and 2 bases at J, with 13 bases between. The CDR3 totals 15 residues. CDR3 in DNA: TGTGCCAGCAGTTTAACCGGGACACCTCCCTACGAGCAGTACTTC. Translation gives CASSLTGTPPYEQYF.

This clonotype occurred a few times. The chain employs TRBV18 and TRBJ2-1; D ambiguous. Trimming took 3 bases from V and 10 from J, leaving 10 bases between them. The germline gives CDR1 KGHSH, CDR2 LQKENI. This CDR3 has 12 residues. CDR3 protein: CASSPGRPEQFF. The CDR3 coding sequence is TGTGCCAGCTCACCCGGACGGCCCGAGCAGTTCTTC.

This chain's CDR3 is CASSQGNTQYF. The CDR3 nucleotides are TGTGCCAGCAGCCAAGGAAATACGCAGTATTTT. The V call is TRBV14, the J call TRBJ2-3, with D unclear. With 1 base removed from V and 7 bases from J, the gap between germline ends came to 3 bases. The CDR3 contains 11 residues. Germline CDR1 reads SGHDN; CDR2 reads FVKESK.